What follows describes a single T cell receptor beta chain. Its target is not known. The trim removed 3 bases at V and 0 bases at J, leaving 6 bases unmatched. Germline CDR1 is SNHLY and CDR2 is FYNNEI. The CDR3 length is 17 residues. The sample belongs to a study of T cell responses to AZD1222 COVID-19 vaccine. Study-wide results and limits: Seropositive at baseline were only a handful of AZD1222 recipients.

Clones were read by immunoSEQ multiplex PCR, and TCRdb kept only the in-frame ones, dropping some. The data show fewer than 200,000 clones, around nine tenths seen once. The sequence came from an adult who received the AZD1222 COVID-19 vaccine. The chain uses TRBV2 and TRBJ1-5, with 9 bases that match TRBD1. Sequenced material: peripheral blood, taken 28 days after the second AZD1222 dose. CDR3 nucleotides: TGTGCCAGCAGTGAGGACAGGGGCCAATATAGCAATCAGCCCCAGCATTTT. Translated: CASSEDRGQYSNQPQHF.